Listed here are 18 T cell receptor beta chains from one sample, sequenced in a study of T cells in Graves' hyperthyroidism and ophthalmopathy (dated by TCRdb to about 2019). Library prep was done by multiplex PCR. Instrument used: Illumina HiSeq 2000. The TCR beta CDR3 regions were amplified from RNA transcripts. A first-round RT-PCR of the TCR CDR3 used the HTBI primer set with the Qiagen OneStep RT-PCR kit. Clones were called with MiXCR by TCRdb after fastp trimmed the public reads at Q25, and only in-frame beta chains were retained. All rows with the same CDR3 protein become a single entry with the most common DNA and genes. Recorded for this sample are over 400,000 distinct CDR3 sequences; 14% to 15% of them occurred a single time. Jointly, the top ten make up 13% of the sample. Source material: blood. The receptors come from a man aged 18 to 29 with Graves' ophthalmopathy.

V usage is TRBV7-9 and J usage is TRBJ2-5, with 9 nucleotides matching TRBD2. V dropped 0 bases and J dropped 5; count of bases not matched to a gene: 7. From germline, CDR1 is SEHNR and CDR2 FQNEAQ (reference sequence). The CDR3 has 16 amino acids. CDR3 sequence reads: CASSLAGGTSWETQYF. CDR3 nucleotides: TGTGCCAGCAGCTTAGCGGGAGGGACTAGCTGGGAGACCCAGTACTTC.

This clonotype showed up many times. Written as DNA, the CDR3 is TGTGCCAGCAGTGCGGAGGGGATTCTAAGCTCCTACGAGCAGTACTTC. This codes for CASSAEGILSSYEQYF. The V gene is TRBV2, the J gene TRBJ2-7, with D maybe TRBD2 (6 bases). Trimming took off 4 bases at V and 0 bases at J, with 16 bases between the two ends. The CDR3 length is 16 residues. Germline V lookup: CDR1 SNHLY, CDR2 FYNNEI.

Concerning this clonotype itself: One base away lies a much larger clone, so this may be a sequencing read error. The chain employs TRBV19 and TRBJ1-6; TRBD1 agrees at 10 bases. The V segment lost 5 bases and the J segment 7 bases; nucleotides outside the gene matches: 11. The germline V gene encodes CDR1 LNHDA and CDR2 SQIVND (reference sequence). This CDR3 is built from 17 residues. CDR3 region: CASSSMTGGWRNSPLHF. CDR3 bases: TGTGCCAGTAGTTCTATGACAGGGGGCTGGCGGAATTCACCCCTCCACTTT.

This clonotype was counted many times. The chain uses TRBV5-1 and TRBJ2-3; D unclear. The ends were cut back, 0 bases at V and 5 bases at J, with 10 bases in the middle. The CDR3 length is 14 residues. Germline loops: CDR1 SGHRS, CDR2 YFSETQ. The CDR3 loop reads CASSLAVGVDTQYF. DNA for the CDR3: TGCGCCAGCAGCTTGGCCGTGGGTGTAGATACGCAGTATTTT.

This clonotype showed up just a few times. V and J are TRBV4-1 and TRBJ2-5; tentative D call: TRBD1 (6 bases). CDR1 is MGHRA, CDR2 YSYEKL, per germline. V lost 4 bases and J lost 5, with 14 bases in between. CDR3 length: 14 amino acids. The CDR3: CASSRLGARETQYF. CDR3 coding DNA: TGCGCCAGCAGCCGGCTGGGGGCCCGGGAGACCCAGTACTTC.

This clonotype has only a few counts. The junction departs from the called germline gene at one end, perhaps through a read error. The V gene is TRBV18, the J gene TRBJ1-1, with TRBD1 matching over 10 bases. Germline CDR1 is KGHSH and CDR2 is LQKENI. The CDR3 length is 15 residues. The CDR3 is CASSRRQGATTEASF. In nucleotides, the CDR3 is TGTGCCAGCTCCCGTAGACAGGGGGCGACCACTGAAGCTTCCTTT.

Ten or more counts support this clonotype. The V gene is TRBV12-3 or TRBV12-4, the J gene TRBJ1-5; perhaps TRBD1 as D (6 bases). CDR3 length equals 15 residues. V dropped 4 bases and J dropped 0 bases, with 10 bases sitting between them. In DNA, the CDR3 is TGTGCCAGCAGTTCGCAGGGGATTAGCAATCAGCCCCAGCATTTT. This gives the protein CASSSQGISNQPQHF.

V gene TRBV25-1 combines with J gene TRBJ2-2, with D hard to call. The CDR3 has 12 amino acids. The germline V gene has CDR1 MGHDK and CDR2 SYGVNS. V lost 6 bases and J lost 6, with 8 bases in between. CDR3 amino acids: CASRPPSGELFF. CDR3 nucleotides: TGTGCCAGCAGACCCCCTTCCGGGGAGCTGTTTTTT.

This clonotype was seen a few times. The chain links TRBV4-1 to TRBJ1-5; tentative D call: TRBD1 (6 bases). V was cut by 1 base and J by 2 bases, with 15 bases left in between. The CDR3 runs to 17 residues. Germline assignment: CDR1 MGHRA and CDR2 YSYEKL. The CDR3 is CASSQGGTGAGNQPQHF. CDR3 nucleotide sequence: TGCGCCAGCAGCCAAGGGGGGACGGGGGCCGGCAATCAGCCCCAGCATTTT.

The rearrangement links TRBV10-2 to TRBJ1-5; possible D gene TRBD1, 5 bases. V was trimmed by 3 bases and J by 0 bases, leaving 15 bases between them. The CDR3 contains 17 residues. The V gene's germline CDR1 is WSHSY and CDR2 SAAADI. CDR3 loop: CASSDDSGRNSNQPQHF. CDR3 in DNA: TGCGCCAGCAGTGACGACTCGGGACGGAATAGCAATCAGCCCCAGCATTTT.

This clonotype came up many times. This chain uses TRBV7-9 with TRBJ2-1, with 14 bases that match TRBD2. The CDR3 runs to 17 residues. The V and J ends lost 4 bases and 5 bases, in that order; junction bases with no gene match: 7. Germline lookup yields CDR1 SEHNR and CDR2 FQNEAQ (reference sequence). CDR3 coding DNA: TGTGCCAGCAGCTCTACCGGGACTAGCGGGGGAAACAATGAGCAGTTCTTC. The encoded protein is CASSSTGTSGGNNEQFF.

As to this clonotype: This may arise from a read error, as a much more abundant clone is one base away. Likely a read error: the CDR3 ends without its conserved phenylalanine or tryptophan. The chain uses TRBV24-1 and TRBJ2-1; 11 nucleotides agree with TRBD2. Looked up from germline, CDR1 is KGHDR and CDR2 is SFDVKD. V lost 5 bases, J lost 3 bases, and 8 bases stayed unmatched. The CDR3 contains 17 residues. This CDR3 reads CATSVATSGAFYNEQFL. In nucleotides, the CDR3 is TGTGCCACCAGTGTCGCGACTAGCGGGGCCTTCTACAATGAGCAGTTCCTC.

The table lists this clonotype with a few counts. The rearrangement uses TRBV7-2 and TRBJ1-2, with D tentatively TRBD1 (6 bases). Germline-derived CDR1 and CDR2 are SGHTA and FQGNSA. Trimming stripped 4 bases from V and 3 bases from J, with 18 bases between. The CDR3 runs 16 residues. DNA of the CDR3: TGTGCCAGCAGCTCCGCAGTGGGGGGGGCTCACTATGGCTACACCTTC. Protein product: CASSSAVGGAHYGYTF.

A few counts support this clonotype. The rearrangement joins TRBV19 to TRBJ2-7; maybe TRBD1 (5 bases). The CDR3 sequence is 15 residues long. From germline, CDR1 is LNHDA and CDR2 SQIVND (reference sequence). Trimming removed 0 bases at V and 1 base at J, with 10 bases between. This CDR3 is CASSIDLGASYEQYF. The CDR3 bases are TGTGCCAGTAGTATAGATCTAGGGGCATCCTACGAGCAGTACTTC.

Ten or more counts support this clonotype. Here the CDR3 reads CASSRGTYGYTF. CDR3 bases: TGTGCCAGCAGCCGGGGCACCTATGGCTACACCTTC. This rearrangement joins TRBV7-9 to TRBJ1-2; D might be TRBD1 (5 bases). In germline, CDR1 is SEHNR, CDR2 FQNEAQ (reference sequence). The CDR3 length is 12 residues. Trimming cost V 5 bases and J 4 bases, with 8 bases left between them.

This clonotype appeared once. The chain combines TRBV19 with TRBJ2-7, with 8 bases aligning to TRBD2. This CDR3 is 16 amino acids long. The germline V gene has CDR1 LNHDA and CDR2 SQIVND (reference sequence). The J segment lost 6 bases and the V segment lost 5 bases, leaving 15 bases of the junction unmatched. This CDR3 is CASSVGGGGSVGEQYF. Here the CDR3 DNA reads TGTGCCAGTAGTGTCGGGGGGGGGGGAAGCGTCGGCGAGCAGTACTTC.

The rearrangement joins TRBV24-1 to TRBJ1-2; 10 nucleotides line up with TRBD1. The V gene end was trimmed by 4 bases and the J gene end by 6 bases; junction bases not matched to a gene: 10. The length of the CDR3 is 16 residues. CDR1 is KGHDR, CDR2 SFDVKD, per germline. The CDR3 sequence is CATSEGDRGRAHGYTF. CDR3 coding DNA: TGTGCCACCAGTGAGGGAGACAGGGGGCGAGCTCATGGCTACACCTTC.

This clonotype was observed at least ten times. The V call is TRBV28, the J call TRBJ2-7; 9 bases agree with TRBD1. Trimming at V came to 6 bases and at J to 4 bases, leaving 4 bases not matched to a gene. This CDR3 comprises 13 residues. Germline values: CDR1 MDHEN, CDR2 SYDVKM. The CDR3 nucleotides read TGTGCCAGCAGACTGACAGGGGGGTACGAGCAGTACTTC. Its protein product is CASRLTGGYEQYF.